This note documents a single TCR beta chain sequence. As yet, its antigen is unknown. The data originate from a study of PD-1 blockade in classical Hodgkin lymphoma. General study results and limits: Newly diagnosed patients had baseline TCR diversity that was reportedly lower than that of healthy donors.

CDR1 and CDR2 (germline): LGHNA, YSLEER. V was shortened by 0 bases and J by 5 bases, with 10 bases between the two germline ends. This CDR3 has 14 residues. The repertoire was sequenced with immunoSEQ multiplex PCR; TCRdb's copy has only in-frame clones and lacks some. The table shows about 26,000 clones, with 67% occurring only once. Brentuximab vedotin exposure varied among the patients, all of whom had relapsed after autologous stem cell transplantation. When best responses were assessed, they were complete response, partial response or progressive disease. The sequencing here drew on peripheral blood mononuclear cells (PBMCs), taken before the second cycle of nivolumab. The genes are TRBV4-3 and TRBJ2-5; D not resolved. This receptor was taken from a human donor with classical Hodgkin lymphoma. CDR3 sequence: CASSQEVSGETQYF. CDR3 bases: TGCGCCAGCAGCCAAGAGGTAAGTGGGGAGACCCAGTACTTC.